The text below deals with one T cell receptor (beta chain). Germline V lookup: CDR1 SGHTA, CDR2 FQGNSA. The CDR3 is 16 residues long. J was trimmed by 0 bases and V by 5 bases; bases with no gene match: 8. Source study methods: Using reference gene primer amplification, nucleated cell counts were estimated. Data came from immunoSEQ multiplex PCR; TCRdb stores just in-frame clones and leaves some out. V, J and clone size were drawn from that table, and D and trimming were deduced from the DNA. The repertoire holds about 170,000 clones, with about four fifths as singletons. The data stem from a study of blood T cell repertoires in COVID-19. Overall study context: Both acute and convalescent COVID-19 samples were obtained from the United States, Italy and Spain. The cDNA or gDNA used as material had been derived from T cells, B-cell-depleted T cells, or PBMCs.

The origin of this receptor is a woman older than 75 with COVID-19, enrolled during active disease. The sequencing sample was made of peripheral blood. The chain carries TRBV7-2 and TRBJ2-7, with 9 positions matching TRBD1. CDR3 amino acids: CASSTPDRGYSYEQYF. In nucleotides, the CDR3 is TGTGCCAGCAGCACCCCGGACAGGGGATACTCCTACGAGCAGTACTTC.